This is a list of T cell receptor beta chains from one sample in a study of blood T cells in healthy people across ages. MiXCR, applied by TCRdb to the 5' RACE reads, yields one record per CDR3 protein. The sample consists of about a million distinct CDR3 sequences, roughly 43% of them appearing once. The sequenced material came from blood. Receptors originate from a man aged 30-40 years in good health. Each CDR3 is given with its conserved first and last residue. The D gene is left open where the match is weak. A clone size is listed for some rows: how often the clone was seen (once, few, many), or a class if it is expanded.

V gene,clone size,D gene,J gene,CDR3 DNA,CDR3 protein
TRBV10-3,many,-,TRBJ2-1,TGTGCCATCAGTGGACAGTATGAGCAGTTCTTC,CAISGQYEQFF
TRBV4-1,-,-,TRBJ1-4,TGCGCCAGCAGCCAAGAGGGAACTAATGAAAAACTGTTTTTT,CASSQEGTNEKLFF
TRBV11-3,-,-,TRBJ1-5,TGTGCCAGCAGCCACCGATGGCAGACGCTTGATCAGCCCCAGCATTTT,CASSHRWQTLDQPQHF
TRBV20-1,-,-,TRBJ2-7,TGCAGTGCTAGAGATCAAGACCAGGGCTACGAGCAGTACTTC,CSARDQDQGYEQYF
TRBV4-1,-,-,TRBJ2-7,TGCGCCAGCAGCCAAGTCCCCAGCGAGCAGTACTTC,CASSQVPSEQYF
TRBV6-6,-,-,TRBJ1-5,TGTGCCAGCAGTTACGGGCAGTATAGCAATCAGCCCCAGCATTTT,CASSYGQYSNQPQHF
TRBV24-1,-,-,TRBJ2-2,TGTGCCACCAGTGAGGTCCGGGACACTGCCAAGGGGGAGCTGTTTTTT,CATSEVRDTAKGELFF
TRBV7-2,-,-,TRBJ2-7,TGTGCCAGCAGAGCCGGGACGCAGACCTACGAGCAGTACTTC,CASRAGTQTYEQYF
TRBV12-3/TRBV12-4,-,-,TRBJ2-3,TGTGCCAGCAGGCCGGACGGAACAAGCACAGATACGCAATATTTT,CASRPDGTSTDTQYF
TRBV14,few,-,TRBJ2-3,TGTGCCAGCAGCCAGACCCCGACTGGGGCAGTCACAGATACGCAGTATTTT,CASSQTPTGAVTDTQYF
TRBV28,-,-,TRBJ1-4,TGTGCCAGCAGTTTATACGGGGGGGATAACGAAAAACTGTTTTTT,CASSLYGGDNEKLFF
TRBV27,few,TRBD2,TRBJ2-3,TGTGCCAGCAGTTTATGGGCCGGGGGGTTCACAGATACGCAGTATTTT,CASSLWAGGFTDTQYF
TRBV29-1,-,-,TRBJ2-5,TGCAGCGTTGATCCCACCAGGGAGACCCAGTACTTC,CSVDPTRETQYF
TRBV7-3,-,TRBD1,TRBJ1-2,TGTGCCAGCAGCTTAAGGAGCCGGGACAGGGGGCTGGGCTACACCTTC,CASSLRSRDRGLGYTF
TRBV27,-,TRBD1,TRBJ2-7,TGTGCCAGCAGTTATCGAACGGACAGGGTGAGGACCTACGAGCAGTACTTC,CASSYRTDRVRTYEQYF
TRBV2,-,-,TRBJ2-3,TGTGCCGGCAGTGATTGGCGGGCAGATACGCAGTATTTT,CAGSDWRADTQYF
TRBV28,few,TRBD1,TRBJ2-1,TGTGCCAGCAGCCCCAGGGGCAGGGGGAACTACAATGAGCAGTTCTTC,CASSPRGRGNYNEQFF
TRBV29-1,-,-,TRBJ2-1,TGCAGCGCCGGAGGGACCGGCAATGAGCAGTTCTTC,CSAGGTGNEQFF
TRBV6-1,few,TRBD2,TRBJ2-5,TGTGCCAGCAGTAGAGATCTAGCGGGGGGACACCAAGAGACCCAGTACTTC,CASSRDLAGGHQETQYF
TRBV21-1,-,-,TRBJ2-7,TGTGCCAGCAGCAAGAATTTTTATTGCGGGGGGGCTGAATCCTACGAGCAGTACTTC,CASSKNFYCGGAESYEQYF